The 11 T cell receptor beta chains reported below all come from one sample, sequenced in a study of blood T cell dynamics during melanoma immunotherapy. Stated time point: week 3, after first cycle of checkpoint inhibitor. The protocol was immunoSEQ multiplex PCR, while the TCRdb copy is restricted to in-frame clones and leaves out a portion. The sample has roughly 7,000 clones, roughly 84% seen once; the top ten hold more than 30%. Sequences were derived from blood, sampled from a patient treated with checkpoint blockade. These receptors all come from a human donor with melanoma. Some clones in this sample may be carry-over from other donors' samples.

The chain joins TRBV6-5 to TRBJ1-1, with D possibly matching TRBD1 (5 bases). The length of the CDR3 is 13 residues. The ends were cut back, 2 bases at V and 4 bases at J, with 8 bases in the middle. The germline CDR1 and CDR2 sequences are MNHEY and SVGAGI. CDR3 protein: CASSYERGTEAFF. The CDR3 nucleotides are TGTGCCAGCAGTTACGAGAGGGGCACTGAAGCTTTCTTT.

This clone appeared a few times. V and J are TRBV7-2 and TRBJ1-5; maybe TRBD1 (6 bases). V lost 4 bases to trimming and J lost 3 bases, with 10 bases between them. The CDR3 is made up of 14 amino acids. Germline V CDR1 and CDR2: SGHTA, FQGNSA. This chain's CDR3 is CASSSGAINQPQHF. CDR3 coding DNA: TGTGCCAGCAGCTCGGGGGCTATCAATCAGCCCCAGCATTTT. Together with reference TRBV7-2 and TRBJ1-5, the CDR3 gives the full variable domain: GAGVSQSPSNKVTEKGKDVELRCDPISGHTALYWYRQSLGQGLEFLIYFQGNSAPDKSGLPSDRFSAERTGGSVSTLTIQRTQQEDSAVYLCASSSGAINQPQHFGDGTRLSIL.

The chain uses TRBV15 and TRBJ1-4; possibly TRBD1 for D (5 bases). CDR1 and CDR2 (germline): LNHNV, YYDKDF (reference sequence). V was trimmed by 3 bases and J by 0 bases, leaving 11 bases between them. This CDR3 comprises 16 residues. CDR3 sequence: CATSRSQDATNEKLFF. CDR3 DNA sequence: TGTGCCACCAGCAGGTCACAGGACGCAACTAATGAAAAACTGTTTTTT. The complete variable domain, with remaining parts taken from reference TRBV15 and TRBJ1-4, reads DAMVIQNPRYQVTQFGKPVTLSCSQTLNHNVMYWYQQKSSQAPKLLFHYYDKDFNNEADTPDNFQSRRPNTSFCFLDIRSPGLGDTAMYLCATSRSQDATNEKLFFGSGTQLSVL.

V usage is TRBV6-1 and J usage is TRBJ1-5; D ambiguous. This CDR3 contains 17 residues. The germline V gene encodes CDR1 MNHNS and CDR2 SASEGT. V was cut by 3 bases and J by 1 base, with 16 bases left in between. The CDR3 bases are TGTGCCAGCAGTGAGACGGACCTTCGCTGGAGCAATCAGCCCCAGCATTTT. Residues: CASSETDLRWSNQPQHF.

The genes are TRBV6-1 and TRBJ1-5, with D possibly being TRBD1 (5 bases). This CDR3 comprises 14 residues. CDR1 is MNHNS and CDR2 is SASEGT in the germline V gene. Deletions cut 5 bases from V and 1 base from J, with 9 bases between. In DNA, the CDR3 is TGTGCCAGCAGTCTCAGGGCGAGCAATCAGCCCCAGCATTTT. Translation: CASSLRASNQPQHF.

The chain has TRBV7-4 and TRBJ2-7; D is perhaps TRBD2 (6 bases). This CDR3 region has 14 residues. CDR1 and CDR2 from the germline V gene are SGHVT and SQSDAQ. V lost 4 bases and J 4 bases, leaving 14 bases between the germline ends. CDR3 nucleotide sequence: TGTGCCAGCAGCTCACCGGGACTGACATACGAGCAGTACTTC. Protein product: CASSSPGLTYEQYF.

V gene TRBV5-4 combines with J gene TRBJ1-6; 8 positions match TRBD1. Germline assignment: CDR1 SGHNT and CDR2 YYREEE (reference sequence). J gave up 5 bases and V 2 bases, and 3 bases lay outside the gene matches. CDR3 length equals 15 residues. CDR3 region: CASSFSGGHNSPLHF. The DNA of the CDR3 is TGTGCCAGCAGCTTTTCAGGGGGCCATAATTCACCCCTCCACTTT. Drawing the rest from reference TRBV5-4 and TRBJ1-6, the complete variable domain is ETGVTQSPTHLIKTRGQQVTLRCSSQSGHNTVSWYQQALGQGPQFIFQYYREEENGRGNFPPRFSGLQFPNYSSELNVNALELDDSALYLCASSFSGGHNSPLHFGNGTRLTVT.

The CDR3 region has the DNA TGTGCCAGCAGCCAAGTGTCAGGCTTTAATTCACCCCTCCACTTT. Its protein is CASSQVSGFNSPLHF. The chain carries TRBV5-6 and TRBJ1-6; D gene unclear. The CDR3 is 15 amino acids. V lost 4 bases to trimming and J lost 6 bases, with 14 bases between them. The germline V gene has CDR1 SGHDT and CDR2 YYEEEE.

The V call is TRBV5-6, the J call TRBJ2-5; the D gene could be TRBD1 or TRBD2 (5 bases each). The last part of the DNA fits TRBJ2-7 better; the J call may be wrong. The CDR3 spans 13 residues. CDR1 SGHDT and CDR2 YYEEEE come from the germline V gene. The CDR3 sequence is CASSLAGPGEQYF. The CDR3 bases are TGTGCCAGCAGCTTGGCGGGGCCCGGCGAGCAGTACTTC.

Here the CDR3 DNA reads TGTGCCAGCAGTTATGAGGCAGGGGGGGGGTACGAGCAGTACTTC. It encodes CASSYEAGGGYEQYF. The chain carries TRBV6-5 and TRBJ2-7; D tentatively reads TRBD1 or TRBD2 (7 bases each). The V gene's germline CDR1 is MNHEY and CDR2 SVGAGI. CDR3 length equals 15 residues. Trimming took off 3 bases at V and 4 bases at J, with 16 bases between the two ends.

The rearrangement uses TRBV11-2 and TRBJ1-6; D uncertain. The germline gives CDR1 SGHAT, CDR2 FQNNGV. The CDR3 is made up of 14 amino acids. Trimming took 0 bases from V and 7 from J, leaving 7 bases between them. The CDR3 nucleotides are TGTGCCAGCAGCTTAGACAGTAAAAATTCACCCCTCCACTTT. Encoded protein: CASSLDSKNSPLHF.